These T cell receptor beta chains were read from a single sample in a study of T cells in Graves' hyperthyroidism and ophthalmopathy. TCRdb re-called the multiplex PCR reads with MiXCR, one entry per CDR3 protein. The sample consists of around 540,000 distinct CDR3 sequences, about 43% of them appearing once. Sequenced material: peripheral blood or thyroid tissue (not recorded which). These TCRs come from a woman in her late teens or twenties with Graves' hyperthyroidism. CDR3s include the opening cysteine and the closing phenylalanine or tryptophan. The order of the fields is V gene, J gene, D gene, clone size, CDR3 protein, CDR3 DNA. The D gene is left open where the match is weak. Only some rows state a clone size, as once, few, many or a class for expanded clones.

TRBV14,TRBJ1-2,-,few,CASSPSTGGDGYTF,TGTGCCAGCTCACCTTCGACAGGTGGAGATGGCTACACCTTC
TRBV7-8,TRBJ2-5,-,few,CASSFDGTLGETQYF,TGTGCCAGCAGCTTCGACGGAACCCTGGGGGAGACCCAGTACTTC
TRBV29-1,TRBJ1-2,-,-,CSTGTSYGYTF,TGCAGCACCGGGACGTCCTATGGCTACACCTTC
TRBV19,TRBJ1-6,TRBD1,many,CATGDRARESPLHF,TGTGCCACCGGAGACAGGGCGCGCGAATCACCCCTCCACTTT
TRBV24-1,TRBJ2-7,-,once,CATSGGTGQYF,TGTGCCACCAGTGGGGGGACGGGGCAGTACTTC
TRBV12-3/TRBV12-4,TRBJ1-2,-,-,CASSLGRGGHTF,TGTGCCAGCAGTTTGGGACGGGGCGGCCACACCTTC
TRBV7-3,TRBJ2-7,TRBD2,-,CASSLGGRASDEQYF,TGTGCCAGCAGCTTAGGCGGGAGAGCGTCGGACGAGCAGTACTTC
TRBV29-1,TRBJ2-1,-,-,CSARGTAYNEQFF,TGCAGCGCAAGGGGCACCGCCTACAATGAGCAGTTCTTC
TRBV6-5,TRBJ2-7,-,-,CASMNPGRYEQYF,TGTGCCAGCATGAACCCAGGTCGATACGAGCAGTACTTC
TRBV7-9,TRBJ1-5,TRBD1,many,CATTGESNQPQHF,TGTGCCACCACAGGGGAGAGCAATCAGCCCCAGCATTTT
TRBV14,TRBJ2-7,-,few,CASSQESSYEQYF,TGTGCCAGCAGCCAAGAATCCTCCTACGAGCAGTACTTC
TRBV7-9,TRBJ1-4,TRBD1,-,CASSPRGTGAKEKLFF,TGTGCCAGCAGCCCCAGGGGGACAGGCGCTAAGGAAAAACTGTTTTTT